A single sample gave rise to the 5 T cell receptor beta chains below, sequenced in a study of blood T cell repertoires in COVID-19 (dated by TCRdb to about 2020). The protocol used for the library was the immunoSEQ multiplex PCR assay. Held by TCRdb, this immuneACCESS table contains in-frame sequences only and omits some clones. Under half of the omission traces to an unresolved V gene where checked; the cause of the rest is unknown. The table for this sample lists approximately 220,000 clones; 81% of them were counted only once. The ten largest clones add up to approximately 7.2% of the sample. The specimen sequenced was peripheral blood. The source is a woman of 80 years or more with acute or convalescent COVID-19.

This clone was observed a few times. The chain employs TRBV3-1 (or the pseudogene TRBV3-2) and TRBJ2-7; 15 bases match TRBD2. Germline CDR1 and CDR2: LGHDT and YNNKEL (reference sequence). After removal of 4 bases from V and 6 bases from J, the junction contained 7 bases not matched to a gene. The CDR3 runs to 16 residues. CDR3 protein: CASSPSGLAGGFEQYF. The CDR3 nucleotides are TGTGCCAGCAGCCCCTCGGGACTAGCGGGGGGATTCGAGCAGTACTTC.

This clone was counted ten times or more. V gene TRBV6-6 combines with J gene TRBJ2-3; D may be TRBD2 (5 bases). In germline, CDR1 is MNHNY, CDR2 SVGAGI (reference sequence). The V and J ends lost 6 bases and 5 bases respectively, with 18 bases between them. The CDR3 has 15 amino acids. The CDR3 sequence is CASSKAGMIGDTQYF. In DNA, the CDR3 is TGTGCCAGCAGCAAGGCGGGCATGATTGGAGATACGCAGTATTTT.

The CDR3 DNA follows: TGCAGCGTTGCGGACGGGGGCTATGGCTACACCTTC. Its translation is CSVADGGYGYTF. The chain couples TRBV29-1 to TRBJ1-2; perhaps TRBD1 as D (5 bases). Deletions cut 4 bases from V and 4 bases from J, with 10 bases between. This CDR3 contains 12 residues. Germline V lookup: CDR1 SQVTM, CDR2 ANQGSEA.

The genes are TRBV7-8 and TRBJ2-3; 8 bases agree with TRBD2. Germline V gene lookup returns CDR1 SGHVS and CDR2 FQNEAQ. With 6 bases clipped from V and 4 bases from J, the junction kept 6 bases outside the gene matches. This CDR3 region has 14 residues. CDR3 nucleotide sequence: TGTGCCAGCAGACTAAGCGGGGGAGCAGATACGCAGTATTTT. This encodes CASRLSGGADTQYF.

The chain is built from TRBV30 and TRBJ2-1, with 11 bases identical to TRBD2. Germline V gene data show CDR1 as GTSNPN and CDR2 as SVGIG (reference sequence). The CDR3 totals 19 residues. V shed 0 bases, J shed 4 bases, and the junction held 14 bases outside the gene matches. CDR3 protein: CAWSVQRIAGGPGYNEQFF. CDR3 bases: TGTGCCTGGAGTGTACAGCGGATAGCGGGAGGGCCGGGGTACAATGAGCAGTTCTTC.